The present entry profiles one T cell receptor (beta chain) with its context. Data came from immunoSEQ multiplex PCR; TCRdb stores just in-frame clones and leaves some out. This sample has some 31,000 clones; roughly 88% occur once, and the top ten carry more than 4%. The data derive from a study of T cells in tuberculosis. At the level of the study: PBMC were archived before or within 7 days of starting treatment.

As to time point: new active TB diagnosis, blood taken before or within 7 days of starting treatment. From germline, CDR1 is LNHDA and CDR2 SQIVND (reference sequence). The CDR3 has 12 amino acids. V shed 11 bases and J shed 6 bases, with 13 bases lying between them. The sample was PBMCs, taken at tuberculosis diagnosis. The sequence was obtained from an adult with tuberculosis. This chain links TRBV19 with TRBJ2-2, with D possibly being TRBD2 (5 bases). The CDR3 protein is CALSTGSGELFF. The CDR3 DNA is TGTGCCCTATCGACGGGGTCCGGGGAGCTGTTTTTT. The full variable domain, completed using reference TRBV19 and TRBJ2-2, is DGGITQSPKYLFRKEGQNVTLSCEQNLNHDAMYWYRQDPGQGLRLIYYSQIVNDFQKGDIAEGYSVSREKKESFPLTVTSAQKNPTAFYLCALSTGSGELFFGEGSRLTVL.